Listed below are T cell receptor beta chains from one sample, sequenced in a study of blood T cell repertoires in COVID-19. The protocol was immunoSEQ multiplex PCR, while the TCRdb copy is restricted to in-frame clones and leaves out a portion. Found here are around 320,000 clones, roughly 85% of them singletons; the top ten hold just over 7%. Sequenced material: peripheral blood. These TCRs come from a human donor in a cohort sampled during active COVID-19. Each CDR3 is given without its conserved first and last residue. The order of the fields is CDR3 length, clone size, J gene, V gene, CDR3 protein. Rows give clone size only sometimes, using once, few, many, or a class for an expanded clone.

>13|NA|TRBJ1-5|TRBV5-6
ASSQNALGYQPQH
>13|NA|TRBJ1-1|TRBV2
ASSYRDRAGTEAF
>15|few|TRBJ2-2|TRBV9
ASSVGGLKELTGELF
>15|once|TRBJ2-6|TRBV7-3
ASSSGQDTSGANVLT
>12|NA|TRBJ1-2|TRBV2
ASSEGERAYGYT
>13|NA|TRBJ2-7|TRBV7-3
ASSLTSGGFNEQY
>10|NA|TRBJ1-2|TRBV30
AWSPGSYGYT
>13|many|TRBJ2-7|TRBV6-5
ASRSQGASSYEQY
>11|NA|TRBJ1-1|TRBV2
ASSERGGTEAF
>13|NA|TRBJ2-7|TRBV7-9
ASSSFGLAGAEQY
>14|NA|TRBJ2-1|TRBV6-6
ASSSGQGRSYNEQF
>12|NA|TRBJ1-2|TRBV5-6
ASSSAGGEPGYT
>14|NA|TRBJ2-2|TRBV7-9
ASSKRTGSNTGELF
>11|NA|TRBJ1-2|TRBV12-3/TRBV12-4
ASSFRAALGYT
>14|once|TRBJ1-1|TRBV19
ASSIEEGRLNTEAF
>13|NA|TRBJ2-2|TRBV19
ASSTTGLETGELF
>14|NA|TRBJ1-2|TRBV3-1/TRBV3-2
ASSLLGGRQRNGYT
>11|NA|TRBJ1-1|TRBV2
ASAQGANTEAF
>12|NA|TRBJ2-2|TRBV6-2/TRBV6-3
ASSYRGGTGELF
>13|NA|TRBJ2-4|TRBV29-1
SVEDQRAAKNIQY
>9|NA|TRBJ2-3|TRBV20-1
SAPVGGTQY
>12|once|TRBJ2-6|TRBV5-4
ASLSDSGANVLT
>11|NA|TRBJ1-2|TRBV14
ASKRRRRYGYT
>10|NA|TRBJ2-2|TRBV6-5
ASTSLTGELF
>11|NA|TRBJ1-1|TRBV12-3/TRBV12-4
ASSLVILQAAF